This is a list of T cell receptor beta chains from one sample in a study of T cell changes during pregnancy in multiple sclerosis. The data were produced by immunoSEQ multiplex PCR, yet TCRdb's version contains in-frame clones alone and is incomplete. The table has about 44,000 clones, around 92% seen once. The sample consisted of peripheral blood. The source of these receptors is a female donor with multiple sclerosis, enrolled in a pregnancy study. Both conserved end residues are part of each CDR3. D genes are given only for firm matches. Size tells how often a clone was seen (once, few, many) or the class of an expanded clone, and some rows leave it out.

size: few
V: TRBV6-4
D: -
J: TRBJ1-4
CDR3: CASSDAAGPNEKLFF
DNA: TGTGCCAGCAGTGACGCCGCAGGGCCAAATGAAAAACTGTTTTTT

size: -
V: TRBV19
D: TRBD2
J: TRBJ2-1
CDR3: CASSMGTGLAGAGEQFF
DNA: TGTGCCAGTAGTATGGGGACTGGACTAGCGGGAGCGGGTGAGCAGTTCTTC

size: -
V: TRBV14
D: -
J: TRBJ1-1
CDR3: CASSPLEGSTEAFF
DNA: TGTGCCAGCAGCCCCCTTGAGGGGAGCACTGAAGCTTTCTTT

size: -
V: TRBV13
D: -
J: TRBJ1-1
CDR3: CASSLGLRVNTEAFF
DNA: TGTGCCAGCAGCTTAGGCCTACGGGTGAACACTGAAGCTTTCTTT

size: once
V: TRBV20-1
D: -
J: TRBJ2-1
CDR3: CSARADEQFF
DNA: TGCAGTGCTAGAGCGGATGAGCAGTTCTTC

size: -
V: TRBV5-1
D: -
J: TRBJ2-5
CDR3: CASSQDGGMETQYF
DNA: TGCGCCAGCAGCCAGGACGGGGGAATGGAGACCCAGTACTTC

size: -
V: TRBV18
D: TRBD1
J: TRBJ2-7
CDR3: CASSPPSRDRDEQYF
DNA: TGTGCCAGCTCACCACCGTCCCGGGACAGGGACGAGCAGTACTTC

size: -
V: TRBV5-1
D: TRBD1
J: TRBJ2-7
CDR3: CASSPWTGPYEQYF
DNA: TGCGCCAGCAGCCCATGGACAGGGCCCTACGAGCAGTACTTC

size: -
V: TRBV4-1
D: -
J: TRBJ2-2
CDR3: CASSQDLVRGSGTGELFF
DNA: TGCGCCAGCAGCCAAGATTTGGTCCGGGGGTCGGGCACCGGGGAGCTGTTTTTT

size: -
V: TRBV7-2
D: -
J: TRBJ2-3
CDR3: CASSLGGAQDTQYF
DNA: TGTGCCAGCAGCTTAGGGGGGGCGCAGGATACGCAGTATTTT

size: -
V: TRBV27
D: TRBD1
J: TRBJ2-3
CDR3: CASSPGQGSTQYF
DNA: TGTGCCAGCAGTCCGGGACAGGGCTCCACGCAGTATTTT

size: -
V: TRBV5-4
D: -
J: TRBJ1-2
CDR3: CASSSTGKNNYGYTF
DNA: TGTGCCAGCAGCTCCACAGGGAAAAACAACTATGGCTACACCTTC

size: -
V: TRBV30
D: -
J: TRBJ1-1
CDR3: CAWSRGKVEAFF
DNA: TGTGCCTGGAGTAGGGGAAAGGTGGAAGCTTTCTTT

size: once
V: TRBV13
D: -
J: TRBJ2-7
CDR3: CASSFPESEQYF
DNA: TGTGCCAGCAGCTTTCCAGAATCCGAGCAGTACTTC

size: -
V: TRBV11-2
D: TRBD1
J: TRBJ2-3
CDR3: CASSLEIAPQGATDTQYF
DNA: TGTGCCAGCAGCTTAGAGATTGCCCCGCAGGGGGCCACAGATACGCAGTATTTT

size: -
V: TRBV7-6
D: -
J: TRBJ2-1
CDR3: CASSLFLSSYNEQFF
DNA: TGTGCCAGCAGCTTATTCTTGAGCTCCTACAATGAGCAGTTCTTC

size: -
V: TRBV28
D: TRBD2
J: TRBJ2-2
CDR3: CASTSNSGRVATGELFF
DNA: TGTGCCAGCACCTCAAATAGCGGGAGGGTGGCCACCGGGGAGCTGTTTTTT

size: -
V: TRBV6-6
D: -
J: TRBJ1-4
CDR3: CASSNREMLDEKLFF
DNA: TGTGCCAGCAGTAACAGGGAGATGCTTGATGAAAAACTGTTTTTT

size: -
V: TRBV28
D: TRBD1
J: TRBJ1-2
CDR3: CASTSLMPGQGVNGYTF
DNA: TGTGCCAGCACCAGCTTGATGCCGGGACAGGGCGTCAATGGCTACACCTTC

size: -
V: TRBV4-1
D: -
J: TRBJ1-1
CDR3: CASSQGTNVNTEAFF
DNA: TGCGCCAGCAGCCAAGGAACAAACGTGAACACTGAAGCTTTCTTT

size: -
V: TRBV28
D: TRBD1
J: TRBJ2-7
CDR3: CASTVGTGGYEQYF
DNA: TGTGCCAGCACCGTCGGGACAGGGGGCTACGAGCAGTACTTC

size: -
V: TRBV7-2
D: -
J: TRBJ1-5
CDR3: CASSPSSGNNQPQHF
DNA: TGTGCCAGCAGCCCATCGTCGGGCAACAATCAGCCCCAGCATTTT

size: -
V: TRBV5-4
D: TRBD2
J: TRBJ2-5
CDR3: CASSSGTSGMRETQYF
DNA: TGTGCCAGCAGCAGCGGGACTAGCGGGATGAGGGAGACCCAGTACTTC

size: -
V: TRBV6-6
D: -
J: TRBJ2-5
CDR3: CASSYAMGFETQYF
DNA: TGTGCCAGCAGTTACGCGATGGGGTTTGAGACCCAGTACTTC

size: -
V: TRBV30
D: TRBD2
J: TRBJ2-3
CDR3: CAWRGTSQPQYF
DNA: TGTGCCTGGAGGGGGACTAGTCAACCGCAGTATTTT

size: -
V: TRBV11-2
D: -
J: TRBJ1-4
CDR3: CASSLDWQFNEKLFF
DNA: TGTGCCAGCAGCTTAGATTGGCAGTTTAATGAAAAACTGTTTTTT

size: -
V: TRBV27
D: TRBD1
J: TRBJ1-1
CDR3: CASSPLQGAGGTEAFF
DNA: TGTGCCAGCAGTCCCCTGCAGGGGGCAGGAGGGACTGAAGCTTTCTTT

size: -
V: TRBV10-1
D: -
J: TRBJ2-3
CDR3: CASSGGEGGTADTQYF
DNA: TGCGCCAGCAGTGGGGGCGAGGGAGGAACGGCAGATACGCAGTATTTT

size: -
V: TRBV10-3
D: -
J: TRBJ2-2
CDR3: CAIRTQEPNTGELFF
DNA: TGTGCCATCAGGACACAGGAACCGAACACCGGGGAGCTGTTTTTT

size: -
V: TRBV18
D: TRBD1
J: TRBJ2-2
CDR3: CASSEGQGKTGELFF
DNA: TGTGCCAGCTCAGAGGGACAGGGGAAAACCGGGGAGCTGTTTTTT

size: -
V: TRBV10-3
D: TRBD1
J: TRBJ1-5
CDR3: CAISEKGQIGHNQPQHF
DNA: TGTGCCATCAGTGAGAAGGGACAGATTGGTCACAATCAGCCCCAGCATTTT

size: once
V: TRBV5-1
D: TRBD1
J: TRBJ2-7
CDR3: CASCYDGTGYEQYF
DNA: TGCGCCAGCTGCTACGATGGGACAGGCTACGAGCAGTACTTC

size: -
V: TRBV11-2
D: TRBD2
J: TRBJ2-1
CDR3: CASSLVGGPNEQFF
DNA: TGTGCCAGCAGCTTAGTGGGAGGGCCTAATGAGCAGTTCTTC

size: -
V: TRBV6-1
D: -
J: TRBJ1-3
CDR3: CASLGVSGNTIYF
DNA: TGTGCCAGCCTCGGGGTCTCTGGAAACACCATATATTTT

size: -
V: TRBV4-1
D: TRBD2
J: TRBJ2-2
CDR3: CASSPRQVAGLNTGELFF
DNA: TGCGCCAGCAGCCCACGTCAAGTAGCGGGGCTGAACACCGGGGAGCTGTTTTTT

size: -
V: TRBV30
D: -
J: TRBJ1-2
CDR3: CAWILANYGYTF
DNA: TGTGCCTGGATCCTAGCCAACTATGGCTACACCTTC

size: -
V: TRBV2
D: TRBD2
J: TRBJ2-3
CDR3: CASSERTSGSADTQYF
DNA: TGTGCCAGCAGTGAAAGGACTAGCGGGAGCGCAGATACGCAGTATTTT

size: -
V: TRBV19
D: -
J: TRBJ1-3
CDR3: CASSIWVPSSGNTIYF
DNA: TGTGCCAGTAGTATTTGGGTTCCAAGCTCTGGAAACACCATATATTTT

size: once
V: TRBV5-1
D: -
J: TRBJ2-1
CDR3: CASSLALGPGTSNEQFF
DNA: TGCGCCAGCAGCTTGGCCTTGGGACCGGGTACCTCCAATGAGCAGTTCTTC

size: -
V: TRBV28
D: -
J: TRBJ2-7
CDR3: CASGTSVYEQYF
DNA: TGTGCCAGCGGGACCTCCGTTTACGAGCAGTACTTC

size: -
V: TRBV30
D: -
J: TRBJ2-7
CDR3: CAWSGQFEQYF
DNA: TGTGCCTGGAGTGGGCAGTTCGAGCAGTACTTC

size: -
V: TRBV9
D: -
J: TRBJ2-5
CDR3: CASSAQHRGETQYF
DNA: TGTGCCAGCAGCGCCCAACATCGGGGAGAGACCCAGTACTTC

size: -
V: TRBV5-1
D: -
J: TRBJ2-7
CDR3: CASSLSYLGPYEQYF
DNA: TGCGCCAGCAGCTTGTCCTATTTGGGGCCTTATGAGCAGTACTTC

size: -
V: TRBV9
D: -
J: TRBJ1-2
CDR3: CASSVYGSGGYTF
DNA: TGTGCCAGCAGCGTGTATGGGTCCGGTGGCTACACCTTC

size: -
V: TRBV2
D: -
J: TRBJ2-5
CDR3: CASRETQTPPETQYF
DNA: TGTGCCAGCAGGGAAACCCAGACACCTCCGGAGACCCAGTACTTC

size: -
V: TRBV4-1
D: -
J: TRBJ1-1
CDR3: CASSLKGGLDTEAFF
DNA: TGCGCCAGCAGCCTCAAGGGGGGATTGGACACTGAAGCTTTCTTT

size: -
V: TRBV6-5
D: -
J: TRBJ1-3
CDR3: CASSYSKEGRGNTIYF
DNA: TGTGCCAGCAGTTACTCGAAGGAGGGGCGAGGAAACACCATATATTTT

size: -
V: TRBV5-1
D: -
J: TRBJ2-1
CDR3: CASSLAGFSEQFF
DNA: TGCGCCAGCAGCTTGGCCGGATTTAGTGAGCAGTTCTTC

size: -
V: TRBV2
D: TRBD2
J: TRBJ2-7
CDR3: CASSGLASYEQYF
DNA: TGTGCCAGCAGTGGACTAGCATCCTACGAGCAGTACTTC

size: -
V: TRBV7-2
D: -
J: TRBJ2-1
CDR3: CASSLVGGVVYEQFF
DNA: TGTGCCAGCAGCTTAGTGGGGGGAGTAGTATATGAGCAGTTCTTC

size: -
V: TRBV19
D: -
J: TRBJ2-2
CDR3: CASSMGGAMRMTGELFF
DNA: TGTGCCAGTAGTATGGGGGGCGCCATGAGAATGACCGGGGAGCTGTTTTTT

size: -
V: TRBV6-6
D: -
J: TRBJ1-5
CDR3: CASSYLTGNQPQHF
DNA: TGTGCCAGCAGTTACCTTACAGGGAATCAGCCCCAGCATTTT

size: -
V: TRBV9
D: -
J: TRBJ2-5
CDR3: CASSPHPGETQYF
DNA: TGTGCCAGCAGCCCACATCCGGGGGAGACCCAGTACTTC